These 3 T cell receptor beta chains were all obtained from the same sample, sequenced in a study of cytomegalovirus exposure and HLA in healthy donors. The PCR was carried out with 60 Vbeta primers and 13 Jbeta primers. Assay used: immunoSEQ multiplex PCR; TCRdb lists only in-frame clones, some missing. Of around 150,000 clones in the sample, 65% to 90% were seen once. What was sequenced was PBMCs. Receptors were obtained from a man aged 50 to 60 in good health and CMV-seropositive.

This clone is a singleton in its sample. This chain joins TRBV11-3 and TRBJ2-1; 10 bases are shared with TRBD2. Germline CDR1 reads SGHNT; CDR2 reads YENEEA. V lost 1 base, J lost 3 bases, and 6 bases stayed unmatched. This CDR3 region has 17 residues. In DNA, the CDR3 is TGTGCCAGCAGCTTAGCTAGCGGGAGATCGTTCTACAATGAGCAGTTCTTC. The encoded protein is CASSLASGRSFYNEQFF. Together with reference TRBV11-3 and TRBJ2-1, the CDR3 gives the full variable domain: EAGVVQSPRYKIIEKKQPVAFWCNPISGHNTLYWYLQNLGQGPELLIRYENEEAVDDSQLPKDRFSAERLKGVDSTLKIQPAELGDSAVYLCASSLASGRSFYNEQFFGPGTRLTVL.

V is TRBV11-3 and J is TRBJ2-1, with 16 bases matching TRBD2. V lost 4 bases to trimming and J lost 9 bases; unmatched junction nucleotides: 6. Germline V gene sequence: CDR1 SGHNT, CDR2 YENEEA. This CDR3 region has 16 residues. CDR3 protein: CASSSGLAGGRGEQFF. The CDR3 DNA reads TGTGCCAGCAGCTCGGGACTAGCGGGAGGGCGGGGTGAGCAGTTCTTC. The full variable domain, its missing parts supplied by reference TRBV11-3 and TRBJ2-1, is EAGVVQSPRYKIIEKKQPVAFWCNPISGHNTLYWYLQNLGQGPELLIRYENEEAVDDSQLPKDRFSAERLKGVDSTLKIQPAELGDSAVYLCASSSGLAGGRGEQFFGPGTRLTVL.

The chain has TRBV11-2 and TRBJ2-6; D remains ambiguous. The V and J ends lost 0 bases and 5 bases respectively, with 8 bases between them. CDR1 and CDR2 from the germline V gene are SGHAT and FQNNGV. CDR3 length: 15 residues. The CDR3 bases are TGTGCCAGCAGCTTAGATCGTAACTGGGCCAACGTCCTGACTTTC. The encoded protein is CASSLDRNWANVLTF.